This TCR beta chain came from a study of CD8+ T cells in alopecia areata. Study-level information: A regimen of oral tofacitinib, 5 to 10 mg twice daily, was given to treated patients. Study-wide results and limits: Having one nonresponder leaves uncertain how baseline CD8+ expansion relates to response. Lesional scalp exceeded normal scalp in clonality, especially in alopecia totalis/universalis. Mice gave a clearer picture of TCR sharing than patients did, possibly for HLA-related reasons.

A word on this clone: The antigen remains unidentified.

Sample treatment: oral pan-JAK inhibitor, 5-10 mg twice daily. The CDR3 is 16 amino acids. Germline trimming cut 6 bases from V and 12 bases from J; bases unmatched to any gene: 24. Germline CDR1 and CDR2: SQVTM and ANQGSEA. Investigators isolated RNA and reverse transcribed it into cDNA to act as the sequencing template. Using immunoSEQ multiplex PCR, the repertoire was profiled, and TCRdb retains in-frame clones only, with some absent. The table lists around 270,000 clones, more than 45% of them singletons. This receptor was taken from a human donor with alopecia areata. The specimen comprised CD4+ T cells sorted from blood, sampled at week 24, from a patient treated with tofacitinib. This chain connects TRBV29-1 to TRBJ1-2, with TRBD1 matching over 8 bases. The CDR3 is CSVAPGQALSLEPNTF. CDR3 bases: TGCAGCGTCGCACCGGGACAGGCTTTATCTCTTGAACCGAACACCTTC.